This TCR beta chain is from a study of response to subunit inactivated influenza vaccine. The study's findings and limits: Only a handful of new T cells, the authors suggested, are recruited with each seasonal influenza vaccination.

TCRdb re-called the RT-PCR reads through MiXCR, storing one row per CDR3 protein. The table has around 160,000 distinct CDR3 sequences, about a tenth seen once. There are many counts of this clonotype. The antigen remains unidentified. The length of the CDR3 is 13 residues. Trimming pared 2 bases from V and 7 bases from J, leaving 12 bases between. Germline CDR1 DFQATT, CDR2 SNEGSKA (reference sequence). The receptor comes from a man between 50 and 59 years old who received an inactivated influenza vaccine. The sequenced sample was non-naive T cells sorted from PBMCs, obtained more than 35 days after vaccination. This chain links TRBV20-1 with TRBJ2-1; D is perhaps TRBD2 (6 bases). CDR3 loop: CSARSGAGNEQFF. CDR3 sequence (DNA): TGCAGTGCTAGATCCGGGGCGGGAAATGAGCAGTTCTTC.